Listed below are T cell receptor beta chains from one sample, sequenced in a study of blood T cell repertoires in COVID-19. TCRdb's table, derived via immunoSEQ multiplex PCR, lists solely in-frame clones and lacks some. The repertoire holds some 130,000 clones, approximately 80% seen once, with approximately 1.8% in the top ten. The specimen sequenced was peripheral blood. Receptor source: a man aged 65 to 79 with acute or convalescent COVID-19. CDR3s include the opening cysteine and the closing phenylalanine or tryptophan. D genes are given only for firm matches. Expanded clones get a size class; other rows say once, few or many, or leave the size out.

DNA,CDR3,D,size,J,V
TGTGCCAGCAGTGACGGGCGCGGGGGGGGCCGGCGCAATGAGCAGTTCTTC,CASSDGRGGGRRNEQFF,TRBD2,.,TRBJ2-1,TRBV6-4
TGCGCCAGCAGCGCCCAGGTTAGCACTGAAGCTTTCTTT,CASSAQVSTEAFF,.,.,TRBJ1-1,TRBV10-2
TGTGCCAGCAGCTTTGGGACAGGGTTAGGTGAAAAACTGTTTTTT,CASSFGTGLGEKLFF,TRBD1,.,TRBJ1-4,TRBV7-6
TGCGCCAGCAGCTTGGCGAGGGAGGGTCCTAACTATGGCTACACCTTC,CASSLAREGPNYGYTF,.,.,TRBJ1-2,TRBV5-1
TGTGCCAGCAGTGATGAGACAGGCTACGAGCAGTACTTC,CASSDETGYEQYF,.,.,TRBJ2-7,TRBV2
TGTGCCAGCAGTGAAGCAGAAGGGAGGCAGCCCCAGCATTTT,CASSEAEGRQPQHF,.,once,TRBJ1-5,TRBV6-1
TGCGCCAGCAGCTTGGAAGGGGCCCCGGAGGGCACTGAAGCTTTCTTT,CASSLEGAPEGTEAFF,.,.,TRBJ1-1,TRBV5-1
TGCGCCAGCAGCTTGGGGTGGACATCTTACAATGAGCAGTTCTTC,CASSLGWTSYNEQFF,.,few,TRBJ2-1,TRBV5-1
TGTGCCAGCAGTCCCCGGACAGGGTGGGGAGAGTACGAGCAGTACTTC,CASSPRTGWGEYEQYF,TRBD1,.,TRBJ2-7,TRBV28
TGTGCCAGCAGCTTGCACGGACAGGGTTTGAACACTGAAGCTTTCTTT,CASSLHGQGLNTEAFF,TRBD1,.,TRBJ1-1,TRBV5-6
TGTGCCAGCAGTGTTGACAGGGGGAACTATGGCTACACCTTC,CASSVDRGNYGYTF,TRBD1,.,TRBJ1-2,TRBV2
TGTGCCAGCAGCTTGGGGCGAAGCCAAGAGACCCAGTACTTC,CASSLGRSQETQYF,.,.,TRBJ2-5,TRBV13
TGTGCCTGGAGGGGAGTCCTATATGGCTACACCTTC,CAWRGVLYGYTF,.,.,TRBJ1-2,TRBV30
TGTGCCAGCAGCTTAGACAGGGGGCCCGGGGAGCTGTTTTTT,CASSLDRGPGELFF,TRBD1,.,TRBJ2-2,TRBV7-2
TGTGCCAGCAGCGTCACGGGACAGGGAGTGTATGAGCAGTTCTTC,CASSVTGQGVYEQFF,TRBD1,.,TRBJ2-1,TRBV9
TGTGCCAGCAGCCAGGGGGGACTAGCGGGGGCTGGGGCCAACGTCCTGACTTTC,CASSQGGLAGAGANVLTF,TRBD2,.,TRBJ2-6,TRBV4-2
TGCGCCAGCAGCCAAGATTCTGGCAGGGTATATGGCTACACCTTC,CASSQDSGRVYGYTF,.,few,TRBJ1-2,TRBV4-1
TGTGCCAGCAGTCTCTTTCTTGGAGTTGAAAAACTGTTTTTT,CASSLFLGVEKLFF,.,many,TRBJ1-4,TRBV28
TGTGCCAGCAGCCCCCAGCGGGGGGAGCAGTTCTTC,CASSPQRGEQFF,TRBD2,few,TRBJ2-1,TRBV9
TGTGCCACCCCTAATCGGGCATCAAACCCCAGGGAGGAGGTCAATGGCTACACCTTC,CATPNRASNPREEVNGYTF,.,few,TRBJ1-2,TRBV21-1
TGTGCAACAACCTGGGCCTCGAACCCCACCGGGGAGCTGTTTTTT,CATTWASNPTGELFF,.,few,TRBJ2-2,TRBV30
TGCGCCAGCAGCTTGGGACCAGAAGCGGGCCATCTGCGGGGTGGCTACACCTTC,CASSLGPEAGHLRGGYTF,.,.,TRBJ1-2,TRBV5-1
TGCGCCAGCAGTGAGGCCGGGACAGGGTACGAGCAGTACTTC,CASSEAGTGYEQYF,TRBD1,once,TRBJ2-7,TRBV10-1
TGCGCCAGCAGTGAGAACCAGGGGGCAGATACGCAGTATTTT,CASSENQGADTQYF,TRBD1,.,TRBJ2-3,TRBV10-1
TGTGCCAGCAGTTACGGGACAGTAAGGGGTTCACCCCTCCACTTT,CASSYGTVRGSPLHF,TRBD1,.,TRBJ1-6,TRBV6-2/TRBV6-3
TGCGCCAGCAGCCAATCCGGGACAGGGGGCATGGGCGAGCAGTTCTTC,CASSQSGTGGMGEQFF,TRBD1,once,TRBJ2-1,TRBV5-1
TGTGCCAGCAGTCCCCAGTGGGGGCACACCTACGAGCAGTACTTC,CASSPQWGHTYEQYF,.,.,TRBJ2-7,TRBV6-5
TGTGCCAGCAGCCGGGGACTAGCTGAGACCCAGTACTTC,CASSRGLAETQYF,TRBD2,once,TRBJ2-5,TRBV7-8